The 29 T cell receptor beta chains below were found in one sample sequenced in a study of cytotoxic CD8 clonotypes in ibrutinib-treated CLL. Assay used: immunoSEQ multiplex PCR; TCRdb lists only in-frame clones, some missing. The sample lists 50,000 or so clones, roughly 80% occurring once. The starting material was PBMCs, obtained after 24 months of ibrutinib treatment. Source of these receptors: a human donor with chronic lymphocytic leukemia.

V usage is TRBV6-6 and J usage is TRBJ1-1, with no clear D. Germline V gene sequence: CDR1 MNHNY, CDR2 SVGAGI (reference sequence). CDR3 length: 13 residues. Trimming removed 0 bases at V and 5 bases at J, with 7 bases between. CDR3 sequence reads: CASSYSFQTEAFF. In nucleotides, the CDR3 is TGTGCCAGCAGTTACTCGTTTCAGACTGAAGCTTTCTTT.

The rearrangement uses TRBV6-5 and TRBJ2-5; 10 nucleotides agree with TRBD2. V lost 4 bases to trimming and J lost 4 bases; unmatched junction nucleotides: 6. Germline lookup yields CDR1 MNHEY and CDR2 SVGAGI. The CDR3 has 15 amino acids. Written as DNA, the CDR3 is TGTGCCAGCAGTTCCAATCCTAGCGGGAGAGAGACCCAGTACTTC. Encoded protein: CASSSNPSGRETQYF.

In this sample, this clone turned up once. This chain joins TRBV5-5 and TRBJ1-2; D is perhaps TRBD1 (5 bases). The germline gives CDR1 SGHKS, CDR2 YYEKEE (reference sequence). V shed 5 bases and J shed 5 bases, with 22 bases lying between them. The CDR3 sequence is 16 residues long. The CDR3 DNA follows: TGTGCCAGCAGGGGAACGACAGCGTACCTTTCTTATGGCTACACCTTC. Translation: CASRGTTAYLSYGYTF.

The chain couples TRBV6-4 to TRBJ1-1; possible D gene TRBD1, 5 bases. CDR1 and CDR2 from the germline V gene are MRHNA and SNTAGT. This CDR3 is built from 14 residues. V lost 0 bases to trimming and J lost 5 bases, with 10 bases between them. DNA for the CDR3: TGTGCCAGCAGTGACTCAACAAAGGGGACTGAAGCTTTCTTT. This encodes CASSDSTKGTEAFF.

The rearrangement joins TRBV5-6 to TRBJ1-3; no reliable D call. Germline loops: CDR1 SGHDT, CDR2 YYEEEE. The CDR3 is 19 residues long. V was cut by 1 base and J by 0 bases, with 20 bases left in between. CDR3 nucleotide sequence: TGTGCCAGCAGCTTGTTGATGGCAGGCAGTGCCAGCTCTGGAAACACCATATATTTT. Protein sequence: CASSLLMAGSASSGNTIYF.

The CDR3 is CASSPALLGNEQFF. CDR3 DNA sequence: TGTGCCAGCAGCCCTGCACTACTTGGCAATGAGCAGTTCTTC. This sequence joins TRBV6-6 and TRBJ2-1; D unclear. This CDR3 is built from 14 residues. The germline V and J ends were trimmed by 6 bases and 6 bases, with 15 bases remaining between them. Germline lookup yields CDR1 MNHNY and CDR2 SVGAGI (reference sequence).

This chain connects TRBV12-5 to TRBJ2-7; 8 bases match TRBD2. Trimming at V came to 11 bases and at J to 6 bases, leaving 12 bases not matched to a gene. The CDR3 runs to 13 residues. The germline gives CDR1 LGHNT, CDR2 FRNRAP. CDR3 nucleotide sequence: TGTGCTGCCTCAAGGCTAGCGGGCGGCGAGCAGTACTTC. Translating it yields CAASRLAGGEQYF.

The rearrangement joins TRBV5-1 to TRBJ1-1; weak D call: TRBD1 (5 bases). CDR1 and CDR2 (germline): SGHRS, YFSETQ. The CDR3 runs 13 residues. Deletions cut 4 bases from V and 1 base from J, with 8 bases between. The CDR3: CASSITGNTEAFF. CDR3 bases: TGCGCCAGCAGCATTACAGGGAACACTGAAGCTTTCTTT.

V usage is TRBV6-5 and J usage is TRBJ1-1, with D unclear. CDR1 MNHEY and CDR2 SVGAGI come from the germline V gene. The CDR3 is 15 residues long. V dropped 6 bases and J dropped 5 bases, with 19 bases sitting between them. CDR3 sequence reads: CASRGRGAGSTEAFF. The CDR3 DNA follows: TGTGCCAGCAGAGGCCGTGGAGCGGGGTCAACTGAAGCTTTCTTT.

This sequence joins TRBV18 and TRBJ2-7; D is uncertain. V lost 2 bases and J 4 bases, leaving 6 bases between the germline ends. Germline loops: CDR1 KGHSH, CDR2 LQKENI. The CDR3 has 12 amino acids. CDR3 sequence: CASSPGQYEQYF. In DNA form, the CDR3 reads TGTGCCAGCTCACCAGGGCAGTACGAGCAGTACTTC.

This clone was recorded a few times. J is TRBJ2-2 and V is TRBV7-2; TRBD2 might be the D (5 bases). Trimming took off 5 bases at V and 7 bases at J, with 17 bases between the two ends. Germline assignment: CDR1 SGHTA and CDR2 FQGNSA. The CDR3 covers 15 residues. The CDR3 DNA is TGTGCCAGCAGCCGGGATCCCCTTACTGACGGGGAGCTGTTTTTT. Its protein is CASSRDPLTDGELFF.

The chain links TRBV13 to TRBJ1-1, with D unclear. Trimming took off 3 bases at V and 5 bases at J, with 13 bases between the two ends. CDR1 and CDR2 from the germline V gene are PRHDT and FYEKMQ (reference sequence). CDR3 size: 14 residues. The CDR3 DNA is TGTGCCAGCAGCTTCAGCCGGGGATGGACTGAAGCTTTCTTT. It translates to CASSFSRGWTEAFF.

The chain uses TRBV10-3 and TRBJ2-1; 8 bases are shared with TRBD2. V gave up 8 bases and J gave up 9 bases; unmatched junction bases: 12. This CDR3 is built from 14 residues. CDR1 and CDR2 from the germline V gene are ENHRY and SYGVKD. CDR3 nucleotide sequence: TGTGCCATCGTAAAGGATAACGCGGGGGGTGAGCAGTTCTTC. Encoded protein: CAIVKDNAGGEQFF.

The CDR3 DNA follows: TGCGCCAGCAGCCAAGATCTGGCTCAGCCCCAGCATTTT. It yields the protein CASSQDLAQPQHF. This rearrangement joins TRBV4-3 to TRBJ1-5, with unresolved D. CDR1 LGHNA and CDR2 YSLEER come from the germline V gene. The CDR3 covers 13 residues. With 0 bases removed from V and 6 bases from J, the gap between germline ends came to 6 bases.

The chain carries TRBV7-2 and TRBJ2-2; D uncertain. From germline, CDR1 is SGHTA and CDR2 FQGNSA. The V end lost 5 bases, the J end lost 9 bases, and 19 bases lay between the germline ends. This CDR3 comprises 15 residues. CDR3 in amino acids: CASSPGQTYRWELFF. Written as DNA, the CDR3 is TGTGCCAGCAGCCCTGGGCAAACTTATAGGTGGGAGCTGTTTTTT.

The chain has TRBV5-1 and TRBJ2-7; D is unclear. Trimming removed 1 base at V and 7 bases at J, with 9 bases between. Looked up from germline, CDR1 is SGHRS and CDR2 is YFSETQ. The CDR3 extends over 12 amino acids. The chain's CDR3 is CASSLPGMEQYF. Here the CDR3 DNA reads TGCGCCAGCAGCTTGCCTGGGATGGAGCAGTACTTC. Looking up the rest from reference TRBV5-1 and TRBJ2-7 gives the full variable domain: KAGVTQTPRYLIKTRGQQVTLSCSPISGHRSVSWYQQTPGQGLQFLFEYFSETQRNKGNFPGRFSGRQFSNSRSEMNVSTLELGDSALYLCASSLPGMEQYFGPGTRLTVT.

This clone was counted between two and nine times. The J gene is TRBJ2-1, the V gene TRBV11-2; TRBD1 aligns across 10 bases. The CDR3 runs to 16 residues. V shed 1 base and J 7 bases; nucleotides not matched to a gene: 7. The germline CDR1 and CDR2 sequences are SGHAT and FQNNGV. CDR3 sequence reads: CASSLVRDRGGNEQFF. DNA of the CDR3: TGTGCCAGCAGCTTAGTTCGGGACAGGGGTGGGAATGAGCAGTTCTTC.

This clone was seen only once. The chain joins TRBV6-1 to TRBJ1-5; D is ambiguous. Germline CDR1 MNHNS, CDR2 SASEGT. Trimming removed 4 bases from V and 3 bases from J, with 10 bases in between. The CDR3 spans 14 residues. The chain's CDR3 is CASSVSRNNQPQHF. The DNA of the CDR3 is TGTGCCAGCAGTGTATCACGGAACAATCAGCCCCAGCATTTT.

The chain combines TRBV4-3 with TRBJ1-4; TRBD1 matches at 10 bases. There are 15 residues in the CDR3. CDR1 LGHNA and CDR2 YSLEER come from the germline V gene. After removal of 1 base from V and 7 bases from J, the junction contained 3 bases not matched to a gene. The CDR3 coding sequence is TGCGCCAGCAGCCAAGGGACAGGGGGTTCTGAAAAACTGTTTTTT. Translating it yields CASSQGTGGSEKLFF.

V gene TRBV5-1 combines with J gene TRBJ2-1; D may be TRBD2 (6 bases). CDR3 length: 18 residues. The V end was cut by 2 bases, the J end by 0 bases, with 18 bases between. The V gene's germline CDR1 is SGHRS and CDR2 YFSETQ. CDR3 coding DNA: TGCGCCAGCAGCTTAGTAGGAGGGCGGGGTAGCTCCTACAATGAGCAGTTCTTC. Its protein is CASSLVGGRGSSYNEQFF.

The CDR3 sequence is CASSLGDKPHIQHF. DNA of the CDR3: TGTGCCAGTAGTTTGGGGGACAAGCCTCACATCCAGCATTTT. The chain recombines TRBV19 with TRBJ1-5; D possibly corresponds to TRBD1 (6 bases). The CDR3 is made up of 14 amino acids. V lost 5 bases and J lost 12, with 20 bases in between. Germline CDR1 reads LNHDA; CDR2 reads SQIVND (reference sequence).

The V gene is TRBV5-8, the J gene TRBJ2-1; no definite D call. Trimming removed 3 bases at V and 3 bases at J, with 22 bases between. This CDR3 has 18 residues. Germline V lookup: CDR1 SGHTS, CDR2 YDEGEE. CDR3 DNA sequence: TGTGCCAGCAGCTCACTAAGGGAAGAATCTATCGTCTACAATGAGCAGTTCTTC. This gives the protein CASSSLREESIVYNEQFF.

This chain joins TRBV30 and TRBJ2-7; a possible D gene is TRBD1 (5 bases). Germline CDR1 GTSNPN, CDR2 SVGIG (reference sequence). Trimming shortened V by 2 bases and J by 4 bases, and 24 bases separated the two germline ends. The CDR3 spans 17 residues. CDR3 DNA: TGTGCCTGGAGTTGGGCAGGGCGGTCGATTGGCGCTTACGAGCAGTACTTC. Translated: CAWSWAGRSIGAYEQYF.

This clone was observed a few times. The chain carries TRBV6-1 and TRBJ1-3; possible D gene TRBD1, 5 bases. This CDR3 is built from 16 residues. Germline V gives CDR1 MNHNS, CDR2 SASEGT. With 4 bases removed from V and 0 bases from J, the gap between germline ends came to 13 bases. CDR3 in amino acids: CASSVQRGGSGNTIYF. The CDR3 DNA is TGTGCCAGCAGTGTTCAGCGGGGGGGCTCTGGAAACACCATATATTTT.

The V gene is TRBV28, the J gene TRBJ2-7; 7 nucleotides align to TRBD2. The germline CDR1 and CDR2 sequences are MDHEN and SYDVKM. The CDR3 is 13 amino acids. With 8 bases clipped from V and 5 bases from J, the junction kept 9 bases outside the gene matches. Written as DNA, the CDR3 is TGTGCCAGCCACTCCCGGGGGAGGGACGAGCAGTACTTC. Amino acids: CASHSRGRDEQYF.

The CDR3 sequence: CATSRVRTYNEQFF. The CDR3 bases are TGTGCCACCAGCAGAGTTAGAACCTACAATGAGCAGTTCTTC. The chain is built from TRBV15 and TRBJ2-1; D uncertain. V lost 1 base and J 2 bases, leaving 6 bases between the germline ends. CDR1 and CDR2 from the germline V gene are LNHNV and YYDKDF (reference sequence). This CDR3 comprises 14 residues.

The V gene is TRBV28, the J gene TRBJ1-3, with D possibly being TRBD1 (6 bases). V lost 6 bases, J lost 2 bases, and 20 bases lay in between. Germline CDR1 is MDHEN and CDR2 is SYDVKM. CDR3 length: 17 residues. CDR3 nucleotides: TGTGCCAGCAGAACTGGAGTCCTGGGGGCGGCTGGAAACACCATATATTTT. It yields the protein CASRTGVLGAAGNTIYF.

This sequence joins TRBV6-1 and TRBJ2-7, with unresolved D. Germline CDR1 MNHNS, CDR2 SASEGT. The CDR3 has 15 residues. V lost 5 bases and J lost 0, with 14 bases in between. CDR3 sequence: CASSLIVGGSYEQYF. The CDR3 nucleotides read TGTGCCAGCAGTCTGATCGTGGGTGGCTCCTACGAGCAGTACTTC.

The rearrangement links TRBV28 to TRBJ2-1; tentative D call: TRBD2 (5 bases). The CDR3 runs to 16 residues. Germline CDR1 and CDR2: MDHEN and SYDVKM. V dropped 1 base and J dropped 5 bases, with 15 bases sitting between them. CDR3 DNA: TGTGCCAGCAGTTTATTATCGGGGTTGTGGGACAATGAGCAGTTCTTC. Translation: CASSLLSGLWDNEQFF. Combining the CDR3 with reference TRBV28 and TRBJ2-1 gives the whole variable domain DVKVTQSSRYLVKRTGEKVFLECVQDMDHENMFWYRQDPGLGLRLIYFSYDVKMKEKGDIPEGYSVSREKKERFSLILESASTNQTSMYLCASSLLSGLWDNEQFFGPGTRLTVL.